The 11 T cell receptor beta chains given below trace back to one sample, sequenced in a study of CD8+CD57+ T cells in acquired aplastic anemia. Genomic DNA acted as the template from which TCR beta VDJ combination and CDR3 sequence profiling were carried out. Via MiXCR, TCRdb re-called the reads, giving one row per CDR3 protein. Here the sample spans 200,000 to 300,000 distinct CDR3 sequences, approximately 86% being singletons. All patients picked for sequencing had shown, by flow cytometry, an expansion of CD8+CD57+ cells. The material sequenced was sorted CD4+, CD8+, or CD8+CD57+ T cells (not recorded which) from PBMCs. Receptor source: a human donor with aplastic anemia.

The chain is built from TRBV11-3 and TRBJ2-3; 10 nucleotides match TRBD2. This CDR3 comprises 13 residues. CDR1 is SGHNT and CDR2 is YENEEA in the germline V gene. With V trimmed by 8 bases and J by 6 bases, 5 bases remained unmatched. The CDR3 sequence: CASGSGLADTQYF. CDR3 coding DNA: TGTGCCAGCGGCTCGGGACTAGCGGATACGCAGTATTTT.

This rearrangement joins TRBV12-5 to TRBJ2-7; 7 bases are a match to TRBD1. The CDR3 loop spans 18 amino acids. Trimming took 8 bases from V and 1 from J; bases not matched to a gene: 20. Germline loops: CDR1 LGHNT, CDR2 FRNRAP. The CDR3: CASTSHPDGTALSYEQYV. CDR3 bases: TGTGCTAGTACCTCTCATCCAGACGGGACAGCCCTTTCCTACGAGCAGTACGTC.

As regards this clonotype: Because it lacks the conserved phenylalanine or tryptophan at the end, this CDR3 is likely a read error. No DNA is shown, since the ends of the CDR3 on it are uncertain; the CDR3 is the one TCRdb lists. V usage is TRBV7-9 and J usage is TRBJ2-3. Germline CDR1 SEHNR, CDR2 FQNEAQ (reference sequence). Termini included, the CDR3 measures 13 amino acids. CDR3: CASGVTGSTETQY.

This clonotype appeared a few times. The chain uses TRBV29-1 and TRBJ1-2, with D uncertain. Per germline, CDR1 SQVTM and CDR2 ANQGSEA. V dropped 3 bases and J dropped 3 bases, with 8 bases sitting between them. The CDR3 is 12 amino acids. CDR3 amino acids: CSVDYADYGYTF. Written as DNA, the CDR3 is TGCAGCGTTGACTACGCGGACTATGGCTACACCTTC.

Concerning this clonotype itself: At one of its ends the junction is not consistent with the germline gene, which may arise from a read error. This chain joins TRBV2 and TRBJ2-3; TRBD2 agrees at 7 bases. The CDR3 loop spans 13 amino acids. The germline gives CDR1 SNHLY, CDR2 FYNNEI. CDR3 amino acids: CVSGVGGTDTQYF. The DNA of the CDR3 is TGTGTCAGCGGGGTTGGGGGCACAGATACGCAGTATTTT.

The table lists this clonotype with a few counts. The J gene is TRBJ1-2, the V gene TRBV2; D is unresolved. CDR1 is SNHLY and CDR2 is FYNNEI in the germline V gene. This CDR3 contains 13 residues. V was clipped by 1 base and J by 10 bases, with 13 bases between them. The CDR3 DNA follows: TGTGCCAGCAGTGAAGGGCAGCCGATTTTCTACACCTTC. Translation gives CASSEGQPIFYTF.

In its sample, this clonotype was seen once. Since the CDR3 does not end with the conserved phenylalanine or tryptophan, this likely comes from a read error. No DNA is shown, since the ends of the CDR3 on it are uncertain; the CDR3 is the one TCRdb lists. The gene calls are TRBV7-2 and TRBJ2-3; the table calls TRBD2, which could not be checked here. Germline CDR1 SGHTA, CDR2 FQGNSA. The CDR3 contains 13 residues when both ends are counted. CDR3 in amino acids: CASSYGRAEKYGY.

The chain carries TRBV7-3 and TRBJ1-2; D is possibly TRBD1 (5 bases). The length of the CDR3 is 16 residues. Germline-derived CDR1 and CDR2 are SGHTA and FQGTGA. The V end lost 5 bases, the J end lost 11 bases, and 27 bases lay between the germline ends. The CDR3 protein is CASSPSGTWGETQYTF. The CDR3 region has the DNA TGTGCCAGCAGCCCATCGGGGACTTGGGGAGAGACCCAGTACACCTTC.

This chain connects TRBV7-8 to TRBJ2-5; D gene uncertain. The CDR3 has 15 residues. Trimming removed 0 bases at V and 11 bases at J, with 19 bases between. Germline loops: CDR1 SGHVS, CDR2 FQNEAQ. CDR3 DNA sequence: TGTGCCAGCAGCTTAGCCGACGGTACAGATACGACGCAGTACTTC. Its translation: CASSLADGTDTTQYF. Variable domain in full (rest from reference TRBV7-8 and TRBJ2-5): GAGVSQSPRYKVAKRGQDVALRCDPISGHVSLFWYQQALGQGPEFLTYFQNEAQLDKSGLPSDRFFAERPEGSVSTLKIQRTQQEDSAVYLCASSLADGTDTTQYFGPGTRLLVL.

Concerning this clonotype itself: Mismatch with germline at one junction end may stem from a read error. V is TRBV7-8 and J is TRBJ2-5; D unresolved. Germline loops: CDR1 SGHVS, CDR2 FQNEAQ. The CDR3 loop spans 14 amino acids. CDR3 protein: CASSRASEPETQYF. CDR3 bases: TGTGCCAGCAGCAGAGCGAGCGAGCCCGAGACGCAGTACTTC.

With regard to this clonotype: Here the CDR3 omits its conserved ending phenylalanine or tryptophan, so a read error is the likely source. Because the CDR3's place on the DNA is in doubt, the DNA is left out and the CDR3 is given as listed by TCRdb. This chain links TRBV7-9 with TRBJ2-3. Germline V gene lookup returns CDR1 SEHNR and CDR2 FQNEAQ (reference sequence). The CDR3 is made up of 13 amino acids, end residues included. This chain's CDR3 is CASGHAAVERTTY.